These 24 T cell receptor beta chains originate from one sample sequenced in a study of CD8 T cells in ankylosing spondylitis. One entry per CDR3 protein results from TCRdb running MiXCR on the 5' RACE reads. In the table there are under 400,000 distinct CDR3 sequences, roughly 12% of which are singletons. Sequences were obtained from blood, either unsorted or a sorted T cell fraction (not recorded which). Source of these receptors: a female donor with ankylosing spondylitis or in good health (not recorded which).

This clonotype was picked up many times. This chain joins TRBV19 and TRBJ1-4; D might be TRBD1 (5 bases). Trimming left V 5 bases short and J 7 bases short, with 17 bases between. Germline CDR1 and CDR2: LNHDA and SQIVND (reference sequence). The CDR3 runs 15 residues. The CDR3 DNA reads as TGTGCCAGTAGTCCCGGTTCGGCAAGGGGTGAAAAACTGTTTTTT. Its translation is CASSPGSARGEKLFF.

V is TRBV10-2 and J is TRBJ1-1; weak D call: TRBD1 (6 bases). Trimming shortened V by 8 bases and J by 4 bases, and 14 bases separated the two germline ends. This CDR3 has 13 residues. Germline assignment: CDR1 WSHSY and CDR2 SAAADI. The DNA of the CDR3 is TGCGCCAGCGGGAAAGAAGGGGGCACTGAAGCTTTCTTT. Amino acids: CASGKEGGTEAFF.

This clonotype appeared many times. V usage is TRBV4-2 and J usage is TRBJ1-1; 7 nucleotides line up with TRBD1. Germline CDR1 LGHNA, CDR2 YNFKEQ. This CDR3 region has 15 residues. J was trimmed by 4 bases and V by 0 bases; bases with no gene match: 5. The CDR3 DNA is TGTGCCAGCAGCCAAGACGACCAGGGGGTCACTGAAGCTTTCTTT. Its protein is CASSQDDQGVTEAFF.

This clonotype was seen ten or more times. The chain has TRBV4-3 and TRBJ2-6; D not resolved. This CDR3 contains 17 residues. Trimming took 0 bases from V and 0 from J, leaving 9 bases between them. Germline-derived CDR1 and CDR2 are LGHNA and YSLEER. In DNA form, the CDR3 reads TGCGCCAGCAGCCAAGATGCAGTGTTCTCTGGGGCCAACGTCCTGACTTTC. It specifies CASSQDAVFSGANVLTF.

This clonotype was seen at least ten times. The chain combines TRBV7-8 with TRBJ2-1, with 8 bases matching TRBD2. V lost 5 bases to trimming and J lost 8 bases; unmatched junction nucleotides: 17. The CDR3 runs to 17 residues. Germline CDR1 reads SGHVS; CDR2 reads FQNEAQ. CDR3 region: CASSAKLTREAGDEQFF. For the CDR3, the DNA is TGTGCCAGCAGCGCTAAACTTACGCGGGAGGCCGGAGATGAGCAGTTCTTC.

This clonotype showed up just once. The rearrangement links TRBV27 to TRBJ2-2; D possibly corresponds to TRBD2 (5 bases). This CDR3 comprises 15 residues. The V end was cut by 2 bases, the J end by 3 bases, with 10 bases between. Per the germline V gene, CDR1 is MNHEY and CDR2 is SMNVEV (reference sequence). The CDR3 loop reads CASSLDGRYTGELFF. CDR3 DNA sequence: TGTGCCAGCAGTTTAGATGGGAGATACACCGGGGAGCTGTTTTTT.

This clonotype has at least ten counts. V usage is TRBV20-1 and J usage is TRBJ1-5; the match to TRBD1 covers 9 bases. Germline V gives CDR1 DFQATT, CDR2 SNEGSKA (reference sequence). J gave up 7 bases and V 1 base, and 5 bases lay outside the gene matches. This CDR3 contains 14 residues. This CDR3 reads CSARVDRGFQPQHF. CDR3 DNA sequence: TGCAGTGCTAGAGTCGACAGGGGGTTCCAGCCCCAGCATTTT.

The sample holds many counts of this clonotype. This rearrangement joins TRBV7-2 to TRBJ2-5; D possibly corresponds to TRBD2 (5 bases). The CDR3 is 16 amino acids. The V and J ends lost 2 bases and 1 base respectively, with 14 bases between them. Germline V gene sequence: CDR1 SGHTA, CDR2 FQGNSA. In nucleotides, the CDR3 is TGTGCCAGCAGCTTAAAGGGAGCATGGGTCCAAGAGACCCAGTACTTC. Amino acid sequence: CASSLKGAWVQETQYF.

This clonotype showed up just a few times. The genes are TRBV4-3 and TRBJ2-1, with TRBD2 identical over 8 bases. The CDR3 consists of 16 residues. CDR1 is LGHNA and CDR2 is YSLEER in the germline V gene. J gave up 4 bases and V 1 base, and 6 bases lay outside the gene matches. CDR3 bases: TGCGCCAGCAGCCAAGGTGGCGGGAGGCCTTACAATGAGCAGTTCTTC. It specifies CASSQGGGRPYNEQFF.

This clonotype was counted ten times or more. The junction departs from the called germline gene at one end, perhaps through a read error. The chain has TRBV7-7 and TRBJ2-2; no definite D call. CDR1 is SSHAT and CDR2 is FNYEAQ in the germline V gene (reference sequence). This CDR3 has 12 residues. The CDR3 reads CASSHQSGELFF. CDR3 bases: TGTGCTAGCAGCCACCAATCCGGGGAGCTGTTTTTT.

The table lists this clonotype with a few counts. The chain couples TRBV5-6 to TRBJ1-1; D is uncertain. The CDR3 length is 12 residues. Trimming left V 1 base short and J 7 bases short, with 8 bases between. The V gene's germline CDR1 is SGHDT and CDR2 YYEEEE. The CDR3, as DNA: TGTGCCAGCAGCTTGAGACCCGATGAAGCTTTCTTT. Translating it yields CASSLRPDEAFF.

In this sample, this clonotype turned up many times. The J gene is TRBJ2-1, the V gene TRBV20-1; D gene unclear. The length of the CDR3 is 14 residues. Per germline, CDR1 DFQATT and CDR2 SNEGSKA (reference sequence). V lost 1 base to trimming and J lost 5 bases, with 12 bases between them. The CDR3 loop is CSARGASRHNEQFF. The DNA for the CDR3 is TGCAGTGCTAGAGGAGCGAGCAGGCACAATGAGCAGTTCTTC.

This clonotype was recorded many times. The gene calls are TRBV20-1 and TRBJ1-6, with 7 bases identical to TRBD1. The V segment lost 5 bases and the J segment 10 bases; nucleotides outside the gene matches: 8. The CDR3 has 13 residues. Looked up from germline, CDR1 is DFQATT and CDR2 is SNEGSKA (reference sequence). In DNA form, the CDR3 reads TGCAGTGCTGAGACAGGGTCGGTCTCACCCCTCCACTTT. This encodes CSAETGSVSPLHF.

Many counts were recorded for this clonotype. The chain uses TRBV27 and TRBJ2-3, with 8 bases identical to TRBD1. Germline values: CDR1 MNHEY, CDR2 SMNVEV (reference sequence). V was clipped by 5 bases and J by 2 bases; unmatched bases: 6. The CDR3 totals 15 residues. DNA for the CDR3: TGTGCCAGCAGTCCGGACAGGGCGCCCACAGATACGCAGTATTTT. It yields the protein CASSPDRAPTDTQYF.

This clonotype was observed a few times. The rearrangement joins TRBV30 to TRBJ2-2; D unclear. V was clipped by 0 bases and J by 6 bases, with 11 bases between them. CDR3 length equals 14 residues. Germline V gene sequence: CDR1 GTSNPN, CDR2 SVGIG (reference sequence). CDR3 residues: CAWSVRWTAGELFF. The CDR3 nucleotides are TGTGCCTGGAGTGTACGCTGGACGGCCGGGGAGCTGTTTTTT.

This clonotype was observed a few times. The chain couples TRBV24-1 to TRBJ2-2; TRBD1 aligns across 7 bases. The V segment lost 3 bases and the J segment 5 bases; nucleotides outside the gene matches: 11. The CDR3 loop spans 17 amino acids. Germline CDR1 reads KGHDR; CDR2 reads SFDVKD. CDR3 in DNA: TGTGCCACCAGTGATCCTCCCGGGACAGTGCCTACCGGGGAGCTGTTTTTT. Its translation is CATSDPPGTVPTGELFF.

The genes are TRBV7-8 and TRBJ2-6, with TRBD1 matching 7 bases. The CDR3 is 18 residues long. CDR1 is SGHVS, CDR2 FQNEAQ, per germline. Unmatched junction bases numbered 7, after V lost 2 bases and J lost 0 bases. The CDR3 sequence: CASSLFGRGYSGANVLTF. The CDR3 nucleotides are TGTGCCAGCAGCTTATTCGGCAGGGGGTACTCTGGGGCCAACGTCCTGACTTTC.

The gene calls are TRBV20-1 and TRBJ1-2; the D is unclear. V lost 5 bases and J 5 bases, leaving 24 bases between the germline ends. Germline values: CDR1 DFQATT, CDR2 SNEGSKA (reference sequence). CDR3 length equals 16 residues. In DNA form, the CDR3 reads TGCAGTGCTCAGAAACCTGCAGCCGGATCTGGTTATGGCTACACCTTC. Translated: CSAQKPAAGSGYGYTF.

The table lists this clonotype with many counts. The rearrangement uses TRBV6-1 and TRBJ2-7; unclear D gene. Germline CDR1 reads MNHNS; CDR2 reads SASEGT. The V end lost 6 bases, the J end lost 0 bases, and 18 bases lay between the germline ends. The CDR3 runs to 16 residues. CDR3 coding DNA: TGTGCCAGCAGCCCCCCAGGCAGGTTGGGCTCCTACGAGCAGTACTTC. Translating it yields CASSPPGRLGSYEQYF.

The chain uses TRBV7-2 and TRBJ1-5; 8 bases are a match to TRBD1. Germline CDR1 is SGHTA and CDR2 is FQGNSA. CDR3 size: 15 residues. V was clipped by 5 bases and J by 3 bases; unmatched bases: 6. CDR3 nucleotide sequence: TGTGCCAGCAGCCCTAGGACAGGGATCAATCAGCCCCAGCATTTT. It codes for CASSPRTGINQPQHF.

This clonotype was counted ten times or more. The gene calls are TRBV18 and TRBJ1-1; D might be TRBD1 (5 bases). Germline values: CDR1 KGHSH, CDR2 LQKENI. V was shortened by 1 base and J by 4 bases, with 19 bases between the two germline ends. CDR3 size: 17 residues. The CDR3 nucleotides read TGTGCCAGCTCACCACAAGGGAAGGCCGCCGGGGGCACTGAAGCTTTCTTT. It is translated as CASSPQGKAAGGTEAFF.

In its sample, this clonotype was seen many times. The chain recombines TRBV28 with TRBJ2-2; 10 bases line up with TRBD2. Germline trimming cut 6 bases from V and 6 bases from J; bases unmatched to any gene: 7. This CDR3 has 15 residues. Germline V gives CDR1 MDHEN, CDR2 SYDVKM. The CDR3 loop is CASRTGTSVSGELFF. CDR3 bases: TGTGCCAGCAGAACCGGGACTAGCGTGTCCGGGGAGCTGTTTTTT.

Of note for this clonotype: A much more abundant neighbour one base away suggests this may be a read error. The CDR3 protein is CASRRGDYGDTF. CDR3 coding DNA: TGTGCCAGCAGAAGGGGTGACTATGGCGACACCTTC. V usage is TRBV6-5 and J usage is TRBJ1-2; tentatively, D is TRBD1 (5 bases). The V gene's germline CDR1 is MNHEY and CDR2 SVGAGI. The CDR3 length is 12 residues.

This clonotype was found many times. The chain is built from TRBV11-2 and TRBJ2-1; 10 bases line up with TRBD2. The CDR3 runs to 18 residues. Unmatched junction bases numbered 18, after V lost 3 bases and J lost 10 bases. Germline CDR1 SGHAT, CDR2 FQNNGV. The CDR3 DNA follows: TGTGCCAGCAGCTTCTACCCTCTAGCTAGCGGGAGTGTAGTAGAGCAGTTCTTC. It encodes CASSFYPLASGSVVEQFF.